This TCR beta chain was retrieved from a study of T cells in Graves' hyperthyroidism and ophthalmopathy. Study-wide background: Peripheral blood was secured at the point of initial diagnosis, before any treatment. Study-level findings and limits: Most clonotypes expanded in thyroid above 0.001 were likewise present in blood.

A note on this clonotype: Its target is unknown.

Amplified TCR beta CDR3 regions came from RNA transcripts. The HTBI primer set served for first-round RT-PCR of the TCR CDR3. Via MiXCR, TCRdb re-called the multiplex PCR reads, giving one row per CDR3 protein. This repertoire shows roughly 130,000 distinct CDR3 sequences, around 21% found once; its top ten account for more than 65%. Trimming removed 10 bases at V and 1 base at J, with 13 bases between. Looked up from germline, CDR1 is LNHDA and CDR2 is SQIVND (reference sequence). The CDR3 has 13 amino acids. Newly diagnosed hyperthyroidism patients aged 18 to 65 years had disease lasting under 2 months.

The J gene is TRBJ1-1, the V gene TRBV19; TRBD1 might be the D (5 bases). The clonotype comes from a woman between 45 and 60 years old with Graves' hyperthyroidism that later progressed to Graves' ophthalmopathy. The material sequenced was blood. In DNA form, the CDR3 reads TGTGCCACCCGGGGGGTTCGGAACACTGAAGCTTTCTTT. Translating gives CATRGVRNTEAFF.